Many counts were recorded for the clone carrying this T cell receptor beta chain. The antigen remains unidentified. TCR beta CDR3 regions were amplified from RNA transcripts. HTBI-primed first-round RT-PCR preceded second-round multiplex PCR. A single record per CDR3 protein comes from TCRdb applying MiXCR to the multiplex PCR reads. In the table there are about 220,000 distinct CDR3 sequences, 20% to 25% of which are singletons. The source of the sample is a study of Graves' ophthalmopathy and Graves' hyperthyroidism. Study results and caveats: Among thyroid clonotypes expanded above 0.001 frequency, most also appeared in blood.

The CDR3 runs to 15 residues. V lost 3 bases, J lost 3 bases, and 7 bases stayed unmatched. The J gene is TRBJ2-7, the V gene TRBV12-3 or TRBV12-4; 8 positions match TRBD1. Source material: peripheral blood. The receptor was isolated from a woman in her forties or fifties with Graves' ophthalmopathy. CDR3 coding DNA: TGTGCCAGCAGTTTTCCTACAGGGGGTCACTACGAGCAGTACTTC. Translation: CASSFPTGGHYEQYF.